The 9 T cell receptor beta chains below come from one sample, sequenced in a study of cytomegalovirus exposure and HLA in healthy donors. Primers: 60 Vbeta forward and 13 Jbeta reverse. Only in-frame clones appear in the TCRdb table, and some are missing; sequencing was by immunoSEQ multiplex PCR. This sample lists 140,000 to 150,000 clones; its ten largest clones have 0.8% to 1%. The specimen was PBMCs. The receptors come from a male donor in good health and CMV-seronegative.

The chain employs TRBV7-9 and TRBJ2-1, with TRBD2 as a possible D gene (5 bases). Trimming took 3 bases from V and 5 from J, leaving 11 bases between them. Germline lookup yields CDR1 SEHNR and CDR2 FQNEAQ (reference sequence). The length of the CDR3 is 14 residues. The CDR3 loop is CASSLRELNNEQFF. Written as DNA, the CDR3 is TGTGCCAGCAGCTTGAGGGAACTTAACAATGAGCAGTTCTTC.

This chain joins TRBV19 and TRBJ1-5; 7 bases are shared with TRBD1. The CDR3 is made up of 17 amino acids. The trim removed 6 bases at V and 1 base at J, leaving 12 bases unmatched. Germline CDR1 and CDR2: LNHDA and SQIVND (reference sequence). Here the CDR3 reads CASRAGQVGMSNQPQHF. The CDR3 region has the DNA TGTGCCAGTAGGGCAGGACAGGTAGGGATGAGCAATCAGCCCCAGCATTTT.

CDR3: CASSSSDRVRFF. CDR3 DNA: TGTGCCAGCAGCTCCTCGGACAGGGTAAGATTCTTC. The chain combines TRBV7-2 with TRBJ2-1; 8 bases agree with TRBD1. Germline CDR1 reads SGHTA; CDR2 reads FQGNSA. The CDR3 covers 12 residues. J lost 16 bases, V lost 4 bases, and 9 bases had no gene match.

V usage is TRBV27 and J usage is TRBJ1-2; TRBD1 matches 8 bases. V gave up 2 bases and J gave up 6 bases; unmatched junction bases: 17. The germline gives CDR1 MNHEY, CDR2 SMNVEV (reference sequence). The CDR3 has 18 amino acids. The CDR3 spells CASSLRGTGFEFVDGYTF. The CDR3 DNA follows: TGTGCCAGCAGTTTACGGGGGACAGGATTTGAATTTGTGGATGGCTACACCTTC.

The J gene is TRBJ2-2, the V gene TRBV11-3, with a weak D call TRBD1 (5 bases). V gave up 5 bases and J gave up 5 bases, with 12 bases separating them. Per germline, CDR1 SGHNT and CDR2 YENEEA. CDR3 length: 14 residues. The CDR3 reads CASSRTRETGELFF. CDR3 nucleotides: TGTGCCAGCAGCCGTACCAGGGAAACCGGGGAGCTGTTTTTT.

The chain combines TRBV5-1 with TRBJ2-7; TRBD2 aligns across 9 bases. This CDR3 contains 17 residues. The V gene's germline CDR1 is SGHRS and CDR2 YFSETQ. V gave up 0 bases and J gave up 7 bases; unmatched junction bases: 14. The CDR3 here is CASSLGLAVESGREQYF. The CDR3 bases are TGCGCCAGCAGCTTGGGACTAGCGGTCGAATCGGGGAGAGAGCAGTACTTC.

The chain employs TRBV5-1 and TRBJ1-1, with D perhaps TRBD1 (5 bases). Germline V gene sequence: CDR1 SGHRS, CDR2 YFSETQ. Deletions cut 3 bases from V and 8 bases from J, with 14 bases between. The CDR3 has 13 residues. CDR3 bases: TGCGCCAGCAGCTCTCGGGAGGGGACCGAAGCTTTCTTT. This sequence encodes CASSSREGTEAFF.

The V call is TRBV5-1, the J call TRBJ2-3; 8 bases map to TRBD2. J gave up 6 bases and V 4 bases, and 13 bases lay outside the gene matches. This CDR3 has 16 residues. The V gene's germline CDR1 is SGHRS and CDR2 YFSETQ. Here the CDR3 reads CASSPGAGGGTDTQYF. CDR3 bases: TGCGCCAGCAGCCCGGGGGCCGGCGGGGGGACTGATACGCAGTATTTT.

The chain joins TRBV30 to TRBJ1-2, with D possibly matching TRBD1 (5 bases). V shed 1 base and J shed 6 bases, with 15 bases lying between them. CDR3 size: 14 residues. The germline V gene has CDR1 GTSNPN and CDR2 SVGIG (reference sequence). The DNA of the CDR3 is TGTGCCTGGAGTGCCGACGGGGGGAGGGATGGCTACACCTTC. Translated: CAWSADGGRDGYTF.